This T cell receptor beta chain was profiled in a study of blood T cell repertoires in COVID-19 (dated by TCRdb to 2019 to 2021). Regarding the research as a whole: Collaborator samples came from the United States, Italy and Spain and covered acute and convalescent phases of COVID-19. The prospective study material was composed of cDNA or gDNA derived from T cells, B-cell-depleted T cells, or PBMCs. Subjects who had been exposed to COVID-19, were actively infected with it, or had recovered from it provided the deeply sampled blood TCRbeta repertoires that made up the dataset. The repertoires were made available in a free public database intended to serve as a resource for research on the immune response to SARS-CoV-2. Samples were obtained from the ongoing ImmuneRACE study (first 160 participants) and from some 1,300 subjects provided by 6 global collaborators. A de-identified subject ID, COVID-19 status, age in years and sex were almost always included in the sample metadata. HLA class I and class II types, where available, came from metadata supplied by the sample provider rather than from assay-based typing. Overall study outcomes, separate from this receptor: The quantity of clinical and demographic metadata differed by source and by participant and was supplied without curation.

Collaborating institutions collected whole blood in K2EDTA tubes following their own protocols. For TCRbeta analysis, collaborators shipped samples as frozen whole blood, isolated PBMCs, or DNA extracted from either of those sample types. TCRbeta CDR3 regions were amplified from genomic DNA using the immunoSEQ Assay, a bias-controlled multiplex PCR. Processing in the source paper ran as follows. Nucleated cell counts per sample were estimated from amplification of reference gene primers within the assay. Sequence reads were collapsed and filtered to measure the absolute abundance of every unique TCRbeta CDR3 rearrangement. For each sample, productive Simpson clonality was calculated as the square root of Simpson's diversity index across productive rearrangements. Not all clones reach the TCRdb copy of this immuneACCESS table, which keeps in-frame sequences only. Checked studies attribute under half of the gap to unresolved V genes and leave the rest unexplained. That table furnishes V, J and clone size, whereas the DNA furnished D and trimming. The sample data list 100,000 to 150,000 clones, and over 75% of these were observed just once. The top ten clonotypes cover over 20% of the sample.

A note on this clone: What antigen it recognizes has not been identified. There are no base qualities to consult, and no much larger clone falls within one base.

V sheds 3 bases and J sheds 5 bases, leaving 26 bases between their ends. CDR1 and CDR2 are drawn from the germline V gene (reference sequence): DFQATT, SNEGSKA. Counted from cysteine to phenylalanine, this CDR3 has 18 amino acids. CDR3 DNA is the only sequence kept; it has 54 bases, read in frame from the first base. The sequence was collected from a woman aged 80 or over with acute or convalescent COVID-19. Material for sequencing was peripheral blood. Recombination connected TRBV20-1 to TRBJ1-5; a tentative D match to TRBD1 spans 6 bases. The CDR3 has the sequence CSASKQGRGWAGDQPQHF. The DNA reads as follows: TGCAGTGCTAGTAAACAGGGAAGGGGATGGGCCGGGGATCAGCCCCAGCATTTT.